These 28 T cell receptor beta chains originate from one sample sequenced in a study of cytomegalovirus exposure and HLA in healthy donors. Data came from immunoSEQ multiplex PCR; TCRdb stores just in-frame clones and leaves some out. The table records approximately 200,000 clones, about 89% of them present only once. Sequencing used PBMCs. The receptors derive from a woman in her late teens or twenties in good health and CMV-seronegative.

The chain is built from TRBV5-4 and TRBJ1-2; 7 bases fit TRBD1. Germline loops: CDR1 SGHNT, CDR2 YYREEE (reference sequence). This CDR3 comprises 14 residues. Trimming at V came to 4 bases and at J to 7 bases, leaving 10 bases not matched to a gene. DNA of the CDR3: TGTGCCAGCAGCCCCAGACAGGGCGTAGTTGGCTACACCTTC. Translating gives CASSPRQGVVGYTF.

This rearrangement joins TRBV2 to TRBJ1-2; D unclear. V was pared by 2 bases and J by 5 bases, with 6 bases between. CDR1 SNHLY and CDR2 FYNNEI come from the germline V gene. The CDR3 has 12 amino acids. The DNA of the CDR3 is TGTGCCAGCAGTGAATCACGGTATGGCTACACCTTC. Protein product: CASSESRYGYTF.

The genes are TRBV7-8 and TRBJ1-1; D not certain. From germline, CDR1 is SGHVS and CDR2 FQNEAQ. The CDR3 consists of 15 residues. V lost 1 base to trimming and J lost 3 bases, with 12 bases between them. CDR3 DNA: TGTGCCAGCAGCTTAGTTTTAGGGAGCGACACTGAAGCTTTCTTT. Residues: CASSLVLGSDTEAFF.

The chain is built from TRBV2 and TRBJ1-2; the D is unclear. Germline values: CDR1 SNHLY, CDR2 FYNNEI. V was cut by 7 bases and J by 4 bases, with 28 bases left in between. The CDR3 sequence is 18 residues long. The DNA for the CDR3 is TGTGCCAGCATGTACGGAGCTATTGGAGGCCAGTCCGGCTATGGCTACACCTTC. Protein sequence: CASMYGAIGGQSGYGYTF.

V usage is TRBV7-8 and J usage is TRBJ2-1, with 15 positions matching TRBD2. The germline V gene encodes CDR1 SGHVS and CDR2 FQNEAQ. The J segment lost 0 bases and the V segment lost 5 bases, leaving 8 bases of the junction unmatched. This CDR3 is 19 amino acids long. Here the CDR3 reads CASSPGLAGGFSSYNEQFF. CDR3 coding DNA: TGTGCCAGCAGCCCAGGACTAGCGGGAGGGTTTAGCTCCTACAATGAGCAGTTCTTC.

The V gene is TRBV5-1, the J gene TRBJ2-3; D is ambiguous. The CDR3 consists of 11 residues. Germline CDR1 SGHRS, CDR2 YFSETQ. The germline V and J ends were trimmed by 1 base and 6 bases, with 3 bases remaining between them. The CDR3: CASSLLDTQYF. The DNA for the CDR3 is TGCGCCAGCAGCTTGCTGGATACGCAGTATTTT.

Note on this clone: Other DNA sequences from this sample encode an identical CDR3 as well. The chain carries TRBV18 and TRBJ1-1; D gene uncertain. CDR3 length equals 13 residues. V gave up 3 bases and J gave up 1 base, with 6 bases separating them. The germline gives CDR1 KGHSH, CDR2 LQKENI. The CDR3 loop is CASSPSGNTEAFF. In DNA form, the CDR3 reads TGTGCCAGCTCACCGTCCGGGAACACTGAAGCTTTCTTT.

The chain couples TRBV6-4 to TRBJ2-7; 9 bases line up with TRBD1. Germline loops: CDR1 MRHNA, CDR2 SNTAGT. V lost 4 bases and J lost 6; bases outside the gene matches: 4. The CDR3 consists of 13 residues. The CDR3 here is CASSARQGGEQYF. As DNA, the CDR3 is TGTGCCAGCAGTGCAAGACAGGGGGGCGAGCAGTACTTC.

V and J are TRBV29-1 and TRBJ2-3, with TRBD2 matching 7 bases. Germline CDR1 SQVTM, CDR2 ANQGSEA. The CDR3 runs 17 residues. V shed 8 bases, J shed 4 bases, and the junction held 21 bases outside the gene matches. CDR3 bases: TGCAGCATCCGGGCGGTTGTTGTTAGGGAGGGCCCAGATACGCAGTATTTT. As protein: CSIRAVVVREGPDTQYF.

This clone has ten or more counts. The V and J genes are TRBV28 and TRBJ2-3; a possible D gene is TRBD1 (6 bases). CDR1 is MDHEN and CDR2 is SYDVKM in the germline V gene. This CDR3 is 17 amino acids long. V lost 5 bases and J 2 bases, leaving 20 bases between the germline ends. Here the CDR3 DNA reads TGTGCCAGCAGTCCTGGACAGCTAGAGCCCTACACAGATACGCAGTATTTT. This encodes CASSPGQLEPYTDTQYF.

The chain joins TRBV7-6 to TRBJ2-3; possible D gene TRBD2, 6 bases. Germline-derived CDR1 and CDR2 are SGHVS and FNYEAQ. Trimming removed 2 bases from V and 0 bases from J, with 9 bases in between. This CDR3 has 15 residues. CDR3 in amino acids: CASSLLRGSTDTQYF. The CDR3 DNA sequence: TGTGCCAGCAGCTTATTGCGGGGAAGCACAGATACGCAGTATTTT.

The chain is built from TRBV6-1 and TRBJ2-1; TRBD2 aligns across 8 bases. Trimming removed 8 bases from V and 0 bases from J; junction bases left unmatched: 3. This CDR3 is 14 amino acids long. Germline assignment: CDR1 MNHNS and CDR2 SASEGT. CDR3: CASYLAGSYNEQFF. The CDR3 DNA follows: TGTGCCAGCTACCTAGCGGGCTCCTACAATGAGCAGTTCTTC.

V gene TRBV19 combines with J gene TRBJ2-7; D may be TRBD2 (5 bases). Germline V gives CDR1 LNHDA, CDR2 SQIVND (reference sequence). Trimming removed 5 bases at V and 5 bases at J, with 7 bases between. This CDR3 contains 11 residues. The CDR3 DNA follows: TGTGCCAGTAGTTGGGGAGACGAGCAGTACTTC. Protein: CASSWGDEQYF.

The rearrangement joins TRBV6-1 to TRBJ2-1; 12 nucleotides agree with TRBD2. Looked up from germline, CDR1 is MNHNS and CDR2 is SASEGT. The CDR3 runs 18 residues. Trimming at V came to 4 bases and at J to 5 bases, leaving 12 bases not matched to a gene. DNA for the CDR3: TGTGCCAGCAGTGTACTAGCGGGAGGCCAGTACAATGACAATGAGCAGTTCTTC. Its translation: CASSVLAGGQYNDNEQFF.

The chain carries TRBV5-1 and TRBJ1-1, with D possibly TRBD1 on 5 matching bases. Germline CDR1 SGHRS, CDR2 YFSETQ. This CDR3 comprises 13 residues. Trimming removed 4 bases at V and 2 bases at J, with 9 bases between. The CDR3 loop is CASSLTVNTEAFF. CDR3 DNA sequence: TGCGCCAGCAGCCTGACAGTAAACACTGAAGCTTTCTTT.

This clone was observed a handful of times. The chain combines TRBV14 with TRBJ1-4, with D possibly being TRBD1 (5 bases). V lost 3 bases, J lost 4 bases, and 12 bases lay in between. Germline CDR1 reads SGHDN; CDR2 reads FVKESK. The length of the CDR3 is 15 residues. CDR3 DNA sequence: TGTGCCAGCAGCCAGACAGTACTTATTAATGAAAAACTGTTTTTT. It codes for CASSQTVLINEKLFF.

This chain links TRBV6-1 with TRBJ1-4; D is possibly TRBD1 (5 bases). CDR1 is MNHNS, CDR2 SASEGT, per germline. V lost 3 bases, J lost 3 bases, and 8 bases lay in between. This CDR3 is built from 14 residues. CDR3 sequence: CASSDSTANEKLFF. As DNA, the CDR3 is TGTGCCAGCAGTGACTCGACAGCTAATGAAAAACTGTTTTTT.

This chain links TRBV7-6 with TRBJ2-1; the match to TRBD1 covers 9 bases. The CDR3 sequence is 17 residues long. V trimming: 4 bases; J trimming: 5 bases; junction bases outside the gene matches: 12. CDR1 and CDR2 from the germline V gene are SGHVS and FNYEAQ. The CDR3 reads CASSSSSGTGKHNEQFF. CDR3 sequence (DNA): TGTGCCAGCAGCTCCTCTTCTGGGACAGGGAAACACAATGAGCAGTTCTTC.

The CDR3 region has the DNA TGTGCCAGCAGCCCCTCGGCGGGAGGATTGATAGAGACCCAGTACTTC. It is translated as CASSPSAGGLIETQYF. J is TRBJ2-5 and V is TRBV7-8; 8 nucleotides agree with TRBD2. This CDR3 comprises 16 residues. V lost 5 bases, J lost 4 bases, and 12 bases stayed unmatched. Germline CDR1 is SGHVS and CDR2 is FQNEAQ.

The chain carries TRBV11-2 and TRBJ2-5, with 14 bases identical to TRBD2. The CDR3 is made up of 18 amino acids. The J segment lost 4 bases and the V segment lost 5 bases, leaving 12 bases of the junction unmatched. Germline lookup yields CDR1 SGHAT and CDR2 FQNNGV. Written as DNA, the CDR3 is TGTGCCAGCAGCACAGGGGGACTAGCGGGAGTGTTGGGAGAGACCCAGTACTTC. It is translated as CASSTGGLAGVLGETQYF.

The V gene is TRBV11-3, the J gene TRBJ2-2; D gene ambiguous. V was cut by 8 bases and J by 0 bases, with 7 bases left in between. Germline V gives CDR1 SGHNT, CDR2 YENEEA. CDR3 size: 13 residues. The CDR3 loop reads CASRSPNTGELFF. CDR3 nucleotides: TGTGCCAGCCGCAGTCCGAACACCGGGGAGCTGTTTTTT.

This chain uses TRBV29-1 with TRBJ1-1; D remains ambiguous. The germline V and J ends were trimmed by 5 bases and 0 bases, with 10 bases remaining between them. Germline-derived CDR1 and CDR2 are SQVTM and ANQGSEA. The CDR3 covers 13 residues. The CDR3, as DNA: TGCAGCGTTTTGGTAGCCGTGAACACTGAAGCTTTCTTT. Amino acid sequence: CSVLVAVNTEAFF.

V is TRBV2 and J is TRBJ2-2, with 9 bases identical to TRBD2. The germline V gene encodes CDR1 SNHLY and CDR2 FYNNEI. The CDR3 contains 17 residues. J gave up 5 bases and V 7 bases, and 14 bases lay outside the gene matches. CDR3 DNA sequence: TGTGCCAGCACCGCCACTGCGGGGCTAGCGGGAACCGGGGAGCTGTTTTTT. It translates to CASTATAGLAGTGELFF.

The genes are TRBV29-1 and TRBJ2-5; perhaps TRBD1 as D (7 bases). Germline loops: CDR1 SQVTM, CDR2 ANQGSEA. CDR3 size: 12 residues. With 8 bases removed from V and 6 bases from J, the gap between germline ends came to 16 bases. This chain's CDR3 is CSISRGEKTQYF. CDR3 bases: TGCAGCATCTCCAGGGGGGAGAAGACCCAGTACTTC.

The chain joins TRBV2 to TRBJ2-1; D perhaps matches TRBD1 (6 bases). The CDR3 is made up of 12 amino acids. CDR1 and CDR2 from the germline V gene are SNHLY and FYNNEI. Trimming removed 4 bases from V and 6 bases from J, with 7 bases in between. Written as DNA, the CDR3 is TGTGCCAGCAGTGCAGGGGTCAATGAGCAGTTCTTC. Encoded protein: CASSAGVNEQFF.

V and J are TRBV30 and TRBJ1-2, with a tentative D call TRBD1 (5 bases). Germline CDR1 reads GTSNPN; CDR2 reads SVGIG (reference sequence). The CDR3 spans 15 residues. V lost 0 bases and J 6 bases, leaving 17 bases between the germline ends. Written as DNA, the CDR3 is TGTGCCTGGAGTGTAAAGGGCAGGGAAGTGGATGGCTACACCTTC. It encodes CAWSVKGREVDGYTF. The entire variable domain, with the rest obtained from reference TRBV30 and TRBJ1-2, is as follows: SQTIHQWPATLVQPVGSPLSLECTVEGTSNPNLYWYRQAAGRGLQLLFYSVGIGQISSEVPQNLSASRPQDRQFILSSKKLLLSDSGFYLCAWSVKGREVDGYTFGSGTRLTVV.

The chain is built from TRBV29-1 and TRBJ2-7; the D is unclear. This CDR3 contains 11 residues. CDR1 SQVTM and CDR2 ANQGSEA come from the germline V gene. The V gene lost 1 base and the J gene lost 4 bases, with 5 bases spanning the gap. The CDR3 is CSVEGLYEQYF. The CDR3 nucleotides are TGCAGCGTTGAAGGTCTTTACGAGCAGTACTTC.

This clone has just a few counts. J is TRBJ1-1 and V is TRBV6-6; a possible D gene is TRBD1 (6 bases). CDR1 is MNHNY, CDR2 SVGAGI, per germline (reference sequence). CDR3 length: 13 amino acids. Trimming stripped 5 bases from V and 11 bases from J, with 18 bases between. Here the CDR3 reads CASSEPGDRWAFF. CDR3 coding DNA: TGTGCCAGCAGTGAGCCAGGGGACCGGTGGGCTTTCTTT.